This TCR beta chain appears in the sequencing data of a study of monozygotic twins with inflammatory bowel disease. After re-calling the 5' RACE reads, TCRdb lists one entry per CDR3 protein, DNA absent. The sample table includes around 200,000 distinct CDR3 sequences. This TCR was sampled from a human donor with ulcerative colitis or Crohn's disease, or a healthy co-twin of an affected twin (not recorded which). Sequencing was carried out using blood.

The CDR3: CASSLARGTIPDTQYF. The chain is built from TRBV5-1 and TRBJ2-3. This CDR3 has 16 amino acids. Germline V gene data show CDR1 as SGHRS and CDR2 as YFSETQ.